The 11 T cell receptor beta chains below all came from one sample that was sequenced in a study of blood T cell repertoires in COVID-19. Measured with immunoSEQ multiplex PCR; TCRdb has only the in-frame clones, and not every one. The sample contains over 60,000 clones, roughly 80% of which appear only once. Sequencing was done on a sample of peripheral blood. Every receptor here comes from a man between 60 and 75 years old with COVID-19, enrolled during active disease.

CDR3: CASSESTGQGVYEQYF. Written as DNA, the CDR3 is TGTGCCAGCAGCGAAAGTACGGGACAGGGGGTGTACGAGCAGTACTTC. The rearrangement links TRBV7-3 to TRBJ2-7; 11 positions match TRBD1. Germline values: CDR1 SGHTA, CDR2 FQGTGA. The V segment lost 5 bases and the J segment 4 bases; nucleotides outside the gene matches: 10. The CDR3 contains 16 residues.

CDR3 sequence: CASSETGTGVPYEQYF. CDR3 sequence (DNA): TGTGCCAGCAGCGAAACCGGGACAGGGGTCCCCTACGAGCAGTACTTC. V gene TRBV7-2 combines with J gene TRBJ2-7; 10 nucleotides line up with TRBD1. The CDR3 extends over 16 amino acids. After removal of 5 bases from V and 2 bases from J, the junction contained 9 bases not matched to a gene. Germline CDR1 reads SGHTA; CDR2 reads FQGNSA.

V and J are TRBV5-1 and TRBJ1-1; D is perhaps TRBD1 (6 bases). V was pared by 4 bases and J by 4 bases, with 17 bases between. Germline loops: CDR1 SGHRS, CDR2 YFSETQ. This CDR3 region has 15 residues. CDR3 residues: CASSDERGGSTEAFF. CDR3 sequence (DNA): TGCGCCAGCAGCGATGAAAGGGGGGGTAGCACTGAAGCTTTCTTT.

Points on this clone: Other nucleotide sequences in the sample specify the same CDR3. This rearrangement joins TRBV5-1 to TRBJ1-6, with TRBD1 as a possible D gene (6 bases). The CDR3 is 16 amino acids. V lost 0 bases and J 4 bases, leaving 11 bases between the germline ends. From germline, CDR1 is SGHRS and CDR2 YFSETQ. The CDR3 is CASSLGGQGYNSPLHF. The CDR3 bases are TGCGCCAGCAGCTTGGGGGGGCAGGGGTATAATTCACCCCTCCACTTT. The full variable domain, completed using reference TRBV5-1 and TRBJ1-6, is KAGVTQTPRYLIKTRGQQVTLSCSPISGHRSVSWYQQTPGQGLQFLFEYFSETQRNKGNFPGRFSGRQFSNSRSEMNVSTLELGDSALYLCASSLGGQGYNSPLHFGNGTRLTVT.

The rearrangement joins TRBV6-5 to TRBJ2-2; 9 nucleotides align to TRBD2. This CDR3 comprises 16 residues. The V gene end was trimmed by 2 bases and the J gene end by 6 bases; junction bases not matched to a gene: 7. Germline-derived CDR1 and CDR2 are MNHEY and SVGAGI. CDR3: CASSYSGAGGPGELFF. The CDR3 region has the DNA TGTGCCAGCAGTTACAGCGGAGCGGGAGGTCCCGGGGAGCTGTTTTTT.

This clone was seen more than once but under ten times. The CDR3: CASSTRVAGAVPGELFF. In DNA, the CDR3 is TGTGCCAGCTCGACCAGGGTGGCGGGGGCCGTTCCGGGGGAGCTGTTTTTT. V and J are TRBV18 and TRBJ2-2; D may be TRBD2 (7 bases). Trimming shortened V by 6 bases and J by 8 bases, and 25 bases separated the two germline ends. The CDR3 is 17 amino acids. CDR1 KGHSH and CDR2 LQKENI come from the germline V gene.

The chain links TRBV12-5 to TRBJ1-1; no definite D call. The CDR3 totals 15 residues. Trimming pared 0 bases from V and 5 bases from J, leaving 13 bases between. CDR1 is LGHNT, CDR2 FRNRAP, per germline. The chain's CDR3 is CASGLVLSGSTEAFF. CDR3 bases: TGTGCTAGTGGTTTGGTACTCTCGGGAAGTACTGAAGCTTTCTTT.

The chain employs TRBV27 and TRBJ1-4; TRBD1 is a possible D gene (5 bases). Trimming pared 2 bases from V and 5 bases from J, leaving 12 bases between. The CDR3 is made up of 15 amino acids. Germline V lookup: CDR1 MNHEY, CDR2 SMNVEV (reference sequence). CDR3 nucleotide sequence: TGTGCCAGCAGTTTACGTGAGCAGGGCAATGAAAAACTGTTTTTT. Translated: CASSLREQGNEKLFF.

This chain links TRBV19 with TRBJ2-5; 10 positions agree with TRBD1. There are 13 residues in the CDR3. Trimming removed 10 bases from V and 3 bases from J; junction bases left unmatched: 5. In germline, CDR1 is LNHDA, CDR2 SQIVND (reference sequence). CDR3 DNA: TGTGCCACCTCGGGACAGGGGAAAGAGACCCAGTACTTC. Protein: CATSGQGKETQYF. Variable domain in full (rest from reference TRBV19 and TRBJ2-5): DGGITQSPKYLFRKEGQNVTLSCEQNLNHDAMYWYRQDPGQGLRLIYYSQIVNDFQKGDIAEGYSVSREKKESFPLTVTSAQKNPTAFYLCATSGQGKETQYFGPGTRLLVL.

The chain links TRBV5-4 to TRBJ2-5; D is perhaps TRBD2 (5 bases). The V end was cut by 5 bases, the J end by 5 bases, with 10 bases between. In germline, CDR1 is SGHNT, CDR2 YYREEE (reference sequence). The CDR3 spans 12 residues. CDR3 sequence: CASSARDETQYF. The CDR3 DNA is TGTGCCAGCAGTGCGAGGGATGAGACCCAGTACTTC.

The CDR3 region is CAARGSTDTQYF. In nucleotides, the CDR3 is TGTGCAGCCAGGGGTAGCACAGATACGCAGTATTTT. J is TRBJ2-3 and V is TRBV6-5; a possible D gene is TRBD1 (6 bases). CDR3 length: 12 amino acids. Germline CDR1 and CDR2: MNHEY and SVGAGI.